This TCR beta chain was sequenced during a study of STAT3 mutations in large granular lymphocyte leukemia. The wider study: Roughly half the longitudinally sequenced T-LGLL patients had canonical STAT3 mutations.

On this clone itself: Its antigen is currently unknown.

Germline V gives CDR1 SGHRS, CDR2 YFSETQ. The CDR3 extends over 15 amino acids. V was pared by 0 bases and J by 8 bases, with 7 bases of the junction left unmatched. The table came from immunoSEQ multiplex PCR; TCRdb's copy has only in-frame clones and leaves some out. The sample yields roughly 46,000 clones, about 81% seen once. The study's findings and limits: In T-cell large granular lymphocyte leukemia, about half of patients showed multiple immunodominant subclonotypes. TCR clonotype switching after therapy occurred in about 30% of the 18 patients.

This TCR was sampled from a human donor with T large granular lymphocyte leukemia. Some clones in this sample may be carry-over from other donors' samples. The chain uses TRBV5-1 and TRBJ2-1; TRBD1 agrees at 8 bases. Specimen: PBMCs. CDR3 bases: TGCGCCAGCAGCTTGGCGGACAGGGATTTGGATGAGCAGTTCTTC. Amino acid sequence: CASSLADRDLDEQFF.